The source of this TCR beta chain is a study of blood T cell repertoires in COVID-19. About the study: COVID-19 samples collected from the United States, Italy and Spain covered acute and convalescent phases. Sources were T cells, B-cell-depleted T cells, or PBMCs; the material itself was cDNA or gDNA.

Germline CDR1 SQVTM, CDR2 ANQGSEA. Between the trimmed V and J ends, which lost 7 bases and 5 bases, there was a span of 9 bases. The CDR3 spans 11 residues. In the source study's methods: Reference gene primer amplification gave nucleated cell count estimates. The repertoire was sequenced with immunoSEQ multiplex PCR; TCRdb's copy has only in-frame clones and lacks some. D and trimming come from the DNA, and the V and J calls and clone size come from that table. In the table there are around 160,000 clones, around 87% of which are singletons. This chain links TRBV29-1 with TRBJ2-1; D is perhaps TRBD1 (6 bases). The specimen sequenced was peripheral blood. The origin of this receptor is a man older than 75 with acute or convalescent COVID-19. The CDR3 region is CSGQVNNEQFF. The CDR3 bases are TGCAGCGGACAGGTCAACAATGAGCAGTTCTTC.